This T cell receptor beta chain was obtained from a study of blood T cell repertoires in COVID-19. Study overall: Acute and convalescent COVID-19 samples came from the United States, Italy and Spain.

In the original workflow: By means of reference gene primer amplification, nucleated cell counts were estimated. Only in-frame clones appear in the TCRdb table, and some are missing; sequencing was by immunoSEQ multiplex PCR. The V and J calls and clone size were taken over from that table, and D and trimming were inferred from the DNA. Here the sample spans some 70,000 clones, 80% to 90% being singletons. This CDR3 region has 13 residues. Germline V lookup: CDR1 MGHDK, CDR2 SYGVNS. V lost 6 bases, J lost 6 bases, and 6 bases stayed unmatched. The sample consisted of peripheral blood. This chain joins TRBV25-1 and TRBJ1-2; 8 bases match TRBD1. The TCR sequence derives from a woman aged 55-69 years with acute or convalescent COVID-19. CDR3 region: CASRAGQGDGYTF. The CDR3 nucleotides read TGTGCCAGCAGGGCTGGACAGGGTGATGGCTACACCTTC.